The subject of this entry is one TCR beta chain. Random hexamers were used to reverse transcribe an amount of roughly 0.45 to 1 ug RNA. Each CDR3 protein is one row after TCRdb ran MiXCR on the immunoSEQ multiplex PCR reads. There are 120,000 or so distinct CDR3 sequences in the sample; 96% occur only once, and 0.12% to 0.15% lies in the top ten. The entry originates in a study of CD8 T cells in Susac syndrome. Per germline, CDR1 GTSNPN and CDR2 SVGIG (reference sequence). The CDR3 is 15 amino acids. The V end was cut by 2 bases, the J end by 0 bases, with 13 bases between. TCR beta from blood CD8+ and CD4+ T cells was sequenced.

This chain uses TRBV30 with TRBJ1-2, with TRBD1 as a possible D gene (5 bases). The specimen sequenced was CD4+ T cells from PBMCs. This TCR was recovered from a human donor with Susac syndrome. CDR3 in DNA: TGTGCCTGGAGTCCCAATACAGGAGCTAACTATGGCTACACCTTC. It specifies CAWSPNTGANYGYTF.